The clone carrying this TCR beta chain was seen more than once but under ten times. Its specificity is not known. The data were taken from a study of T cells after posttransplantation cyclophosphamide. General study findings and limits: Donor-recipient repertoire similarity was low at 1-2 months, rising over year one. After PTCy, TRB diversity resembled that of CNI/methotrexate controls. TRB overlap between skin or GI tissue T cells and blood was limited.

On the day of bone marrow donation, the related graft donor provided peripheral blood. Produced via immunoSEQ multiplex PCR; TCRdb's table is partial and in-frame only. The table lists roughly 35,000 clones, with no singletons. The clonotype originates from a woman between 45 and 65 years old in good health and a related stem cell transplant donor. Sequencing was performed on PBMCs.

In nucleotides, the CDR3 is TGTGCCAGCAGCCGGGACAGTAGCTATGGCTACACCTTC. It translates to CASSRDSSYGYTF. The V and J genes are TRBV4-2 and TRBJ1-2, with 7 bases fitting TRBD1. Germline CDR1 LGHNA, CDR2 YNFKEQ. Trimming cost V 4 bases and J 4 bases; bases outside gene matches: 3. The CDR3 has 13 amino acids.